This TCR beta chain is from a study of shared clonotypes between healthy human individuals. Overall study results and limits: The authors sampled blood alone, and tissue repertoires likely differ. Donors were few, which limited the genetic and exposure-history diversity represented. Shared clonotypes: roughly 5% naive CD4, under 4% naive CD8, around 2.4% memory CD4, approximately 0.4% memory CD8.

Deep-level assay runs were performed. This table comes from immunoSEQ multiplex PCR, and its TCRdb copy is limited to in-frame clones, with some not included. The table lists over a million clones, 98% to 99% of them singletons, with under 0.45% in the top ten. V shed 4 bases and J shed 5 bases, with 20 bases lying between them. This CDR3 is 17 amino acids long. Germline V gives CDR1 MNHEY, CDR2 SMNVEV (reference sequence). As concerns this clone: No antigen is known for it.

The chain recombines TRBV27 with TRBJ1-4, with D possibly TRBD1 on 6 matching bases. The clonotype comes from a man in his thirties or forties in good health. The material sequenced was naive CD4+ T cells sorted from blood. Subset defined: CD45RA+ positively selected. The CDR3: CASSSIPPGHRNEKLFF. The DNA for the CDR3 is TGTGCCAGCAGTTCGATTCCCCCGGGACACAGAAATGAAAAACTGTTTTTT. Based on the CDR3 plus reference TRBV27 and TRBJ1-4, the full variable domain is EAQVTQNPRYLITVTGKKLTVTCSQNMNHEYMSWYRQDPGLGLRQIYYSMNVEVTDKGDVPEGYKVSRKEKRNFPLILESPSPNQTSLYFCASSSIPPGHRNEKLFFGSGTQLSVL.